The rows below give T cell receptor beta chains drawn from one sample of a study of T cells expressing NK-cell markers. After re-calling the 5' RACE reads, TCRdb lists one entry per CDR3 protein, DNA absent. This sample contains 300,000 to 500,000 distinct CDR3 sequences. Material: blood T cells: a sorted CD56 or NKG2C T cell subset, CD4+ or CD8+ T cells, or bulk PBMC T cells (not recorded which). The origin of the receptors is a woman aged 45-59 years in good health. CDR3s include the opening cysteine and the closing phenylalanine or tryptophan.

v_gene: TRBV6-1; j_gene: TRBJ2-7; CDR3aa: CATALTGNSYEQYF
v_gene: TRBV19; j_gene: TRBJ2-3; CDR3aa: CASSGGGRMGVGDTQYF
v_gene: TRBV6-5; j_gene: TRBJ2-7; CDR3aa: CAVRQGGGYEQYF
v_gene: TRBV10-3; j_gene: TRBJ1-2; CDR3aa: CAIDDTLGGYTF
v_gene: TRBV20-1; j_gene: TRBJ2-2; CDR3aa: CSAPKGARNTGELFF
v_gene: TRBV5-1; j_gene: TRBJ2-2; CDR3aa: CASSGRPLDTGELFF
v_gene: TRBV20-1; j_gene: TRBJ2-7; CDR3aa: CSATGTKAYEQYF
v_gene: TRBV20-1; j_gene: TRBJ2-5; CDR3aa: CSARVGSVKKETQYF
v_gene: TRBV10-3; j_gene: TRBJ2-1; CDR3aa: CAISGYNEQFF
v_gene: TRBV12-3/TRBV12-4; j_gene: TRBJ1-3; CDR3aa: CASSYPGNTIYF
v_gene: TRBV15; j_gene: TRBJ2-3; CDR3aa: CATSRDPGTLLREDTQYF
v_gene: TRBV6-5; j_gene: TRBJ1-2; CDR3aa: CASSTGGDGYTF
v_gene: TRBV11-2; j_gene: TRBJ2-5; CDR3aa: CASSSLQGRDQETQYF
v_gene: TRBV5-1; j_gene: TRBJ2-4; CDR3aa: CASRDFLEKNIQYF
v_gene: TRBV5-1; j_gene: TRBJ2-1; CDR3aa: CASSLGSQGNEQFF
v_gene: TRBV3-1; j_gene: TRBJ2-1; CDR3aa: CASSQTVHEQFF
v_gene: TRBV29-1; j_gene: TRBJ2-1; CDR3aa: CSGRQGPLNEQFF
v_gene: TRBV29-1; j_gene: TRBJ2-7; CDR3aa: CSVEGGQSSYEQYF
v_gene: TRBV5-1; j_gene: TRBJ2-4; CDR3aa: CASSLTPEVAKNIQYF
v_gene: TRBV5-1; j_gene: TRBJ2-1; CDR3aa: CASSSLAGGQGNEQFF
v_gene: TRBV7-9; j_gene: TRBJ2-1; CDR3aa: CASSSWDFSSYNEQFF
v_gene: TRBV5-6; j_gene: TRBJ2-3; CDR3aa: CASSLVSGSVDTQYF
v_gene: TRBV6-5; j_gene: TRBJ2-3; CDR3aa: CASRGLAGPTDTQYF
v_gene: TRBV2; j_gene: TRBJ2-5; CDR3aa: CASSTQGRGETQYF
v_gene: TRBV4-1; j_gene: TRBJ1-1; CDR3aa: CASSQERAGGAEAFF
v_gene: TRBV6-5; j_gene: TRBJ2-5; CDR3aa: CASSSLRTSGETQYF